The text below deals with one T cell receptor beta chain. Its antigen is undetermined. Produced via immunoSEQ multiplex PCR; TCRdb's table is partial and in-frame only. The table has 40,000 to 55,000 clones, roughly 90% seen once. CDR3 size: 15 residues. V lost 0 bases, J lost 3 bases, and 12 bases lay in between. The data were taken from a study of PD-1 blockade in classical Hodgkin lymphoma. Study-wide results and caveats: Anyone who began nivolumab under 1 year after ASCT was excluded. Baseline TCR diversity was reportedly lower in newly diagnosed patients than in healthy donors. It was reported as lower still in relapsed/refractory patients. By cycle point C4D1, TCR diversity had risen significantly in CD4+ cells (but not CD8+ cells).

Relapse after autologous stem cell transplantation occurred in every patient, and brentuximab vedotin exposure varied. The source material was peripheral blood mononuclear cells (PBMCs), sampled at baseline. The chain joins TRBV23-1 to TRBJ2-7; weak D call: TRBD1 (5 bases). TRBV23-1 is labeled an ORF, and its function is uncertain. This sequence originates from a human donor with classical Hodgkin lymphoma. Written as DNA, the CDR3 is TGCGCCAGCAGTCAATCGGGGCGATCCGACTACGAGCAGTACTTC. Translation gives CASSQSGRSDYEQYF.